This T cell receptor (beta chain) was captured by sequencing in a study of T cells in Graves' hyperthyroidism and ophthalmopathy (dated by TCRdb to about 2019). For the wider study: Peripheral blood samples were taken at the time of initial diagnosis, prior to any treatment. The paper describes TCR Vbeta CDR3 sequencing of around 140 peripheral blood samples, made up of about 40 ophthalmopathy patients, approximately 76 hyperthyroidism patients and roughly 17 progressor patients. The 100 discovery patients were randomly split 7:3 into training and test sets. In six Graves' hyperthyroidism patients, the study also compared T-cell repertoires from thyroid tissue with T-cell repertoires from blood. Whether ophthalmopathy could be predicted prospectively was tested in an independent validation cohort made up of some 20 hyperthyroidism patients plus 17 patients who later progressed to ophthalmopathy. Once sampling was done, hyperthyroidism patients were given methimazole at a starting dose of 30 mg daily, whereas ophthalmopathy patients were given high-dose intravenous methylprednisolone. TCR V-J signatures able to tell the groups apart were searched for in a discovery cohort of approximately 95 patients, of whom more than 40 had Graves' ophthalmopathy and 55 to 65 had stable Graves' hyperthyroidism. Broader findings and caveats from the paper: During validation, the model predicted progression to ophthalmopathy a median of about 6.3 months ahead of onset, with roughly 65% sensitivity and 72% to 80% specificity. No statistical method was used to set the sample size in advance, and investigators knew the group allocation. Ophthalmopathy was separated from stable hyperthyroidism by a 13 V-J signature model, with 87.88% sensitivity and around 81% specificity obtained in cross-validation and 80%/75% obtained in testing. Blood samples also contained most of the expanded thyroid clonotypes (frequency above 0.001), which suggests that blood repertoires may reflect thyroid immune responses.

In the ophthalmopathy patients, disease was moderately to severely active, with a Clinical Activity Score of 3 or more, a NOSPECS grade of 4 or more, and a duration of less than 3 months. Any patient with an uncontrolled infection, another autoimmune disease, pregnancy or lactation was excluded. Diagnoses were based on clinical symptoms, serum thyroxine and TRAb, thyroid ultrasound and orbital computed tomography. Ficoll-Paque density gradient centrifugation was used to isolate PBMCs from approximately 10 ml of fresh peripheral blood. Total RNA was extracted with Trizol reagent, and quality was checked on an Agilent 2100 Bioanalyzer. In the case of this clonotype: It lacks a known antigen. Base qualities are not at hand, and no much larger clone is one base apart.

The TCR beta CDR3 regions were amplified from the RNA transcripts. The TCR CDR3 was subjected to a first round of RT-PCR using the HTBI primer set and the Qiagen OneStep RT-PCR kit. Libraries were constructed in a second round of multiplex PCR, after which size selection and purification were performed. The libraries were sequenced on an Illumina HiSeq2000 using paired-end 100 bp reads. The paper's processing steps were these. SOAPnuke was used to process the raw data, with reads discarded if the reads contained adapters or uncalled bases, had a mean Phred below 15, or lacked an exact constant-primer or identifier match. COPE v1.2.5 was used to merge the high-quality paired reads, and each unique nucleotide sequence was defined as a clonotype. Clonotypes were aligned to IMGT TRBV, TRBD and TRBJ reference segments using MiTCR v1.1. The analysis included only V-J combinations with a frequency above 0.0001, which together covered 99% to 99.2% of the repertoires. The TCS score was defined as F50 (clonal expansion) divided by E x V (chaos), with BLOSUM62-based TCRdist calculated between CDR3 peptides within each V-J. Welch's t-statistics and random forest reduced roughly 530 V-J features to about 12, which were used in a naive Bayes classifier (R e1071). TCRdb applied fastp at Q25 and MiXCR to the public reads, then kept only in-frame beta chains. All rows with the same CDR3 protein become a single entry with the most common DNA and genes. These V and J calls originate from TCRdb's pipeline instead of the authors' own analysis. The sample table contains some 490,000 distinct CDR3 sequences; only one count was recorded for 22% of them. Less than 65% of the sample belongs to the ten largest clones.

According to the germline V gene, CDR1 reads MDHEN and CDR2 reads SYDVKM. The cysteine opens and the phenylalanine closes a CDR3 of 15 amino acids. Only the CDR3 portion is preserved as DNA: 45 bases, with reading frame beginning at the first base. The V end gives up 2 bases and the J end 5 bases, leaving 6 bases in the junction not matched to a gene. In this chain, TRBV28 is recombined with TRBJ2-7; TRBD2 matches 10 bases in the middle. Sequencing used blood. The TCR comes from a woman aged 65 to 85 with Graves' ophthalmopathy. The CDR3 here reads CASSLPLGLANEQYF. The sequence in DNA is TGTGCCAGCAGTTTACCCCTGGGACTAGCGAACGAGCAGTACTTC.